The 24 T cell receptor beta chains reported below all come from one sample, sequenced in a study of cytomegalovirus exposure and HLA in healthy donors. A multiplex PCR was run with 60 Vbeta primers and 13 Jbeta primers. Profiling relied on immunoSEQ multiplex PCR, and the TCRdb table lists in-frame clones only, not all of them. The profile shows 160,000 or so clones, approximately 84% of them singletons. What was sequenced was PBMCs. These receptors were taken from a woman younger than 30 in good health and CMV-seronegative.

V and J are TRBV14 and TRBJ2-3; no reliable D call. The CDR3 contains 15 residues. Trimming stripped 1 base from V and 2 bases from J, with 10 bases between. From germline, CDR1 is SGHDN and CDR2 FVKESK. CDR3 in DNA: TGTGCCAGCAGCCAAGTTGGCTCCTTCACAGATACGCAGTATTTT. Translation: CASSQVGSFTDTQYF.

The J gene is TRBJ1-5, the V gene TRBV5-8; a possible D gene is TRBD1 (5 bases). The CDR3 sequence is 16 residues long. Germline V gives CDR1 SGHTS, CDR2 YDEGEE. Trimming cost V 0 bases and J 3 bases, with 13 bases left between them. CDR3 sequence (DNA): TGTGCCAGCAGCTTGGCTGGGGGGGTCCTCAATCAGCCCCAGCATTTT. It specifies CASSLAGGVLNQPQHF. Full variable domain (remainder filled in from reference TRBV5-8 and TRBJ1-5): EAGVTQSPTHLIKTRGQQATLRCSPISGHTSVYWYQQALGLGLQFLLWYDEGEERNRGNFPPRFSGRQFPNYSSELNVNALELEDSALYLCASSLAGGVLNQPQHFGDGTRLSIL.

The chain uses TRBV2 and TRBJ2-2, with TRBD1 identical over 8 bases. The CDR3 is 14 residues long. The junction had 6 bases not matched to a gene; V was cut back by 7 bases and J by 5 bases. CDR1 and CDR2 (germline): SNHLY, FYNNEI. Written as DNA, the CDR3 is TGTGCCAGCACACAGGGGGTCGGTACCGGGGAGCTGTTTTTT. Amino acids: CASTQGVGTGELFF.

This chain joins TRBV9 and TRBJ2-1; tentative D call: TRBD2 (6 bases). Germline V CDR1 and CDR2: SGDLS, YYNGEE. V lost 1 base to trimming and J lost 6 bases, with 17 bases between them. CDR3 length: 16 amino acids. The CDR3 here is CASSVKGEGAGNEQFF. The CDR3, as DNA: TGTGCCAGCAGCGTAAAGGGAGAGGGAGCGGGCAATGAGCAGTTCTTC.

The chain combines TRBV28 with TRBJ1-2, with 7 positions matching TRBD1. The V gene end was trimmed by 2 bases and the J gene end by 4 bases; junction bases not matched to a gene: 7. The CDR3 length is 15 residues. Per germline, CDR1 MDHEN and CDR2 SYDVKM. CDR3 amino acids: CASSLETGYVYGYTF. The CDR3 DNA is TGTGCCAGCAGTTTAGAGACAGGGTATGTCTATGGCTACACCTTC.

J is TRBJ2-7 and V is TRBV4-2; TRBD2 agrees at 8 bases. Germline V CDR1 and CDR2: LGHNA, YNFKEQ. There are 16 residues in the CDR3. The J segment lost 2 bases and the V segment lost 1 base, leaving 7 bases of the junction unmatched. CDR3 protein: CASSQASGGETYEQYF. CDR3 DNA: TGTGCCAGCAGCCAAGCCTCCGGGGGGGAGACCTACGAGCAGTACTTC.

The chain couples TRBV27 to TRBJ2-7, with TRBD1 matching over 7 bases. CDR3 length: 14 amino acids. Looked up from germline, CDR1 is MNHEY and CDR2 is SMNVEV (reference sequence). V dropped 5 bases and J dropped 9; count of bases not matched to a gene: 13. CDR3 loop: CASSQRDSRGGQYF. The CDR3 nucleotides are TGTGCCAGCAGTCAGAGGGACAGCCGGGGCGGGCAGTACTTC.

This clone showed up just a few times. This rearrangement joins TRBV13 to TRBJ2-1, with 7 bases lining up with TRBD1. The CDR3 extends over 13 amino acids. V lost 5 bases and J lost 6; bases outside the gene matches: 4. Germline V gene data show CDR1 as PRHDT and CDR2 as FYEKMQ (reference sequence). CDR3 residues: CASSHRDSNEQFF. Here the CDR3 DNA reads TGTGCCAGCAGCCACCGGGACAGCAATGAGCAGTTCTTC.

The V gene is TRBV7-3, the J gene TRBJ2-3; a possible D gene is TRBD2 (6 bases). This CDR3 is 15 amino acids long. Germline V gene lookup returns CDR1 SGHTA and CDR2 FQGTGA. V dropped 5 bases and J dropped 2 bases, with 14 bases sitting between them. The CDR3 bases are TGTGCCAGCAGCCCATATAGCGGATACACAGATACGCAGTATTTT. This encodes CASSPYSGYTDTQYF.

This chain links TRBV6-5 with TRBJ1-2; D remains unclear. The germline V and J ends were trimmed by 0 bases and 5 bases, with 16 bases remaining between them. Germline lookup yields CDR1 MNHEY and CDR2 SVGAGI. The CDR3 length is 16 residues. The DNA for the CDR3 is TGTGCCAGCAGTTACTCGAAAAGGCCTAGGCGGTATGGCTACACCTTC. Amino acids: CASSYSKRPRRYGYTF.

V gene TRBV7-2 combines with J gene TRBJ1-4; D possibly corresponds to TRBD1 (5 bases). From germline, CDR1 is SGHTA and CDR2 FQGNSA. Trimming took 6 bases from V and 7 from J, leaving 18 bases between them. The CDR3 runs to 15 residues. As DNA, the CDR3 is TGTGCCAGCAGAACAGTGGGGGGGAGGGGTGAAAAACTGTTTTTT. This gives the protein CASRTVGGRGEKLFF.

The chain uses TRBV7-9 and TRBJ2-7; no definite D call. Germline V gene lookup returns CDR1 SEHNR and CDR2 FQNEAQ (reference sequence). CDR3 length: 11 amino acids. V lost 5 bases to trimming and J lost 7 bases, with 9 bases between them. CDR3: CASSPGREQYF. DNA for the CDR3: TGTGCCAGCAGCCCAGGTCGGGAGCAGTACTTC.

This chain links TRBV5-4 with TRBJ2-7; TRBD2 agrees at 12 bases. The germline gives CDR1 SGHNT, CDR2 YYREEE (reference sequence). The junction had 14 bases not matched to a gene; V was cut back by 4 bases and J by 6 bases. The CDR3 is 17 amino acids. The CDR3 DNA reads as TGTGCCAGCAGCGCCGCTAGCGGGAGGGCCGTATCGAGCGAGCAGTACTTC. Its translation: CASSAASGRAVSSEQYF.

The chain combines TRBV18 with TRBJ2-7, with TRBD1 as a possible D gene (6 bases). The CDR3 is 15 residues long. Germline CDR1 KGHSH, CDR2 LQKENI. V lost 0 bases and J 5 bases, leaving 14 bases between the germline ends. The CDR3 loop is CASSPPSYRDHEQYF. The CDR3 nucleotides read TGTGCCAGCTCACCACCCTCGTACAGGGATCACGAGCAGTACTTC.

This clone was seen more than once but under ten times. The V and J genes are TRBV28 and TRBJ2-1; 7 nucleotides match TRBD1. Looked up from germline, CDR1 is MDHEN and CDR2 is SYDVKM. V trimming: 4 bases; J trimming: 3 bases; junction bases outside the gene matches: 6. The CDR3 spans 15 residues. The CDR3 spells CASSSRGRLYNEQFF. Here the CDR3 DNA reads TGTGCCAGCAGTTCAAGGGGGCGCCTCTACAATGAGCAGTTCTTC.

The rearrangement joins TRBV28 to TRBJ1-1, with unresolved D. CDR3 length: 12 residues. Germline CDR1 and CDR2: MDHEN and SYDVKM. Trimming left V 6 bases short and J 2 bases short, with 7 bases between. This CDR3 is CASRFLNTEAFF. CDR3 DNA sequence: TGTGCCAGCAGATTTTTAAACACTGAAGCTTTCTTT.

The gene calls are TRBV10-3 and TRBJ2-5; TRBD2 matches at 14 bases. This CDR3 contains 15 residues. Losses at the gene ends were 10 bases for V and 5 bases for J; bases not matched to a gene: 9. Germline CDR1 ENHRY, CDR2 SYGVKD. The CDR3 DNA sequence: TGTGCCACTTTACCGGGACTAGCGGGAGTTGAGACCCAGTACTTC. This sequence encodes CATLPGLAGVETQYF.

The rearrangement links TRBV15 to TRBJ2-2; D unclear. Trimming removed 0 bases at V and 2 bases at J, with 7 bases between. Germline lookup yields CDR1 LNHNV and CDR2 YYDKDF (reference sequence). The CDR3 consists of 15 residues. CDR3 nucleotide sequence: TGTGCCACCAGCAGAGATGCGTTAAACACCGGGGAGCTGTTTTTT. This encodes CATSRDALNTGELFF.

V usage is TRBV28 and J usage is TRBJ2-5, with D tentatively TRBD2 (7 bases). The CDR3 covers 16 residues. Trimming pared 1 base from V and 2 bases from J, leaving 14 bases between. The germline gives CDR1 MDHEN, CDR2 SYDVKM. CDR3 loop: CASSLSNRGGQETQYF. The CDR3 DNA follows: TGTGCCAGCAGTTTATCCAATAGGGGGGGGCAAGAGACCCAGTACTTC.

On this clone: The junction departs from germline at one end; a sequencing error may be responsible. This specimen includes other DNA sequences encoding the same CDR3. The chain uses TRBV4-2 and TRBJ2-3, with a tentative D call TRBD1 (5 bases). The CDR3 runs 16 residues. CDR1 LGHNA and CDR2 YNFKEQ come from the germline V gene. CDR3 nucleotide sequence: TGTGCCAGCAGACAAGAACAGGTCCCTAGCACAGATACGCAGTATTTT. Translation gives CASRQEQVPSTDTQYF.

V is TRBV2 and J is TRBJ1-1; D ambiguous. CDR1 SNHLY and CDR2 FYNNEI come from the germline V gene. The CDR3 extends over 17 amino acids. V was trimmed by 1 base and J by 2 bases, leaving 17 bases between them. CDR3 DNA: TGTGCCAGCAGTGAAGAACAGACCATCATAACAAACACTGAAGCTTTCTTT. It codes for CASSEEQTIITNTEAFF.

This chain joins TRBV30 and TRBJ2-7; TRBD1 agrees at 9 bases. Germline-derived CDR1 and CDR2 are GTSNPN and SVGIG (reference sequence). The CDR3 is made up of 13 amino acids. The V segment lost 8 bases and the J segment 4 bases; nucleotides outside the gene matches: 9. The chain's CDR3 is CAGTRDRVYEQYF. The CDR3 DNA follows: TGTGCCGGCACCCGGGACAGGGTATACGAGCAGTACTTC.

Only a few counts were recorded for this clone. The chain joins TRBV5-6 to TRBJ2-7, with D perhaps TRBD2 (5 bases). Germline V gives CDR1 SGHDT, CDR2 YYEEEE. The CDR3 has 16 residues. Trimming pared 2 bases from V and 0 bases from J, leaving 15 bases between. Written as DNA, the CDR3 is TGTGCCAGCAGCTTCATCAGGACTGATATCTCCTACGAGCAGTACTTC. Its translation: CASSFIRTDISYEQYF.

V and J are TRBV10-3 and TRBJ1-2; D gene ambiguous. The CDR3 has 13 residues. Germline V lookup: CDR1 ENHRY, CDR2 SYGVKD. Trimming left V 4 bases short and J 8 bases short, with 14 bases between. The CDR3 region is CAISVEESSGYTF. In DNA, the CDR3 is TGTGCCATCAGTGTAGAGGAATCCTCCGGCTACACCTTC.